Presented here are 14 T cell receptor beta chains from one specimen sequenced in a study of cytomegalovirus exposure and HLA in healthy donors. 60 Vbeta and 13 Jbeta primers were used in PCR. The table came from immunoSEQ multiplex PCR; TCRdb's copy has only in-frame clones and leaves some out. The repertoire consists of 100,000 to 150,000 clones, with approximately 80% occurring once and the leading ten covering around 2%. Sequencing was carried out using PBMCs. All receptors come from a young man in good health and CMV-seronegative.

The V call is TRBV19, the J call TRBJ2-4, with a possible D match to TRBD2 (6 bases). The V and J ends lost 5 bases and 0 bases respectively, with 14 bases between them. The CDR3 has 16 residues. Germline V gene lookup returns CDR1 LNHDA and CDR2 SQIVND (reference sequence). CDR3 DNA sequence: TGTGCCAGTAGTGCCAGCCTGGGGGGAGCCAAAAACATTCAGTACTTC. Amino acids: CASSASLGGAKNIQYF. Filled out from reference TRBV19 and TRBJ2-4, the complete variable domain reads DGGITQSPKYLFRKEGQNVTLSCEQNLNHDAMYWYRQDPGQGLRLIYYSQIVNDFQKGDIAEGYSVSREKKESFPLTVTSAQKNPTAFYLCASSASLGGAKNIQYFGAGTRLSVL.

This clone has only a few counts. CDR3 nucleotide sequence: TGTGCCAGCAGCTTAACCCGGGGACAGGGAGGAAATGAGCAGTTCTTC. Residues: CASSLTRGQGGNEQFF. The chain uses TRBV11-3 and TRBJ2-1; TRBD1 matches at 9 bases. Germline V gene data show CDR1 as SGHNT and CDR2 as YENEEA. V lost 2 bases, J lost 7 bases, and 9 bases stayed unmatched. The CDR3 contains 16 residues.

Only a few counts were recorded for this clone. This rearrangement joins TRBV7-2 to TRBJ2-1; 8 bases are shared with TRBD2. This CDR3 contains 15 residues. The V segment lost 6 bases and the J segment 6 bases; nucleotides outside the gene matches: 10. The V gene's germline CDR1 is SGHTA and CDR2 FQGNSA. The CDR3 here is CASRGGTSLTNEQFF. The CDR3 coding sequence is TGTGCCAGCAGGGGAGGGACTAGTCTCACCAATGAGCAGTTCTTC.

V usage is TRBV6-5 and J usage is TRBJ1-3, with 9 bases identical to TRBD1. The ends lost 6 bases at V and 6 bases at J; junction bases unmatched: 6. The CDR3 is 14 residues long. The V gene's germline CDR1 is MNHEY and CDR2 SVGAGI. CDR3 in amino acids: CASRSGTGLNTIYF. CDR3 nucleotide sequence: TGTGCCAGCAGGAGCGGGACAGGGCTAAACACCATATATTTT.

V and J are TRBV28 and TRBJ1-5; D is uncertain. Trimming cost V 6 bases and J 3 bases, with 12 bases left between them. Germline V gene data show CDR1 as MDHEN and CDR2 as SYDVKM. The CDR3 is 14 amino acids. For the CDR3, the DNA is TGTGCCAGCAGCCCTCCGAGGAACAATCAGCCCCAGCATTTT. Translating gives CASSPPRNNQPQHF.

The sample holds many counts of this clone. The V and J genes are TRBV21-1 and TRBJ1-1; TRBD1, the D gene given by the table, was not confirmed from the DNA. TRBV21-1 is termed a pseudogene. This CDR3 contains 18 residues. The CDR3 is CASSPARTGGCQDTEAFF. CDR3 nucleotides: TGTGCCAGCAGCCCTGCGAGGACAGGGGGCTGTCAGGACACTGAAGCTTTCTTT.

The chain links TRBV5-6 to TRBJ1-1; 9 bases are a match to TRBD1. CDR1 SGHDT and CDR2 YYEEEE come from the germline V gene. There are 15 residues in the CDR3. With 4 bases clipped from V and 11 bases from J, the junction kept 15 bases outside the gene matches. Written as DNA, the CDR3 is TGTGCCAGCAGCCTGTCCGGACAGGGGTCCTATGTGGCTTTCTTT. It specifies CASSLSGQGSYVAFF.

CDR3 sequence reads: CASSMLPGGSYNSPLHF. The CDR3, as DNA: TGTGCCAGTAGTATGTTACCAGGGGGCTCCTATAATTCACCCCTCCACTTT. The chain links TRBV19 to TRBJ1-6, with 7 bases identical to TRBD1. The V gene end was trimmed by 3 bases and the J gene end by 0 bases; junction bases not matched to a gene: 5. The V gene's germline CDR1 is LNHDA and CDR2 SQIVND (reference sequence). CDR3 size: 17 residues.

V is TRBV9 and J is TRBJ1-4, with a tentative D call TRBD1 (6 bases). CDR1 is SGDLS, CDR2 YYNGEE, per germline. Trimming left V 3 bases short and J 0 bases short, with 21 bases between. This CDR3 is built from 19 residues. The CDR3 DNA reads TGTGCCAGCAGCGGGGGGTCACCTAGGACAGTTGCAACTAATGAAAAACTGTTTTTT. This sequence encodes CASSGGSPRTVATNEKLFF.

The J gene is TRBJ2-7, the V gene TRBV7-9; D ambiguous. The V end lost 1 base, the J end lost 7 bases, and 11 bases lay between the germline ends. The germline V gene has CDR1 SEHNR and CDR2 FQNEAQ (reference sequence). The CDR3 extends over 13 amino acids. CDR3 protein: CASSLVFSEEQYF. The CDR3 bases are TGTGCCAGCAGCTTAGTTTTTTCCGAGGAGCAGTACTTC.

The CDR3 region is CASSLEPNTEAFF. CDR3 nucleotide sequence: TGTGCCAGCAGCTTAGAGCCGAACACTGAAGCTTTCTTT. This chain connects TRBV7-7 to TRBJ1-1; no firm D call. Germline CDR1 SSHAT, CDR2 FNYEAQ (reference sequence). The CDR3 consists of 13 residues. The V gene lost 1 base and the J gene lost 1 base, with 4 bases spanning the gap.

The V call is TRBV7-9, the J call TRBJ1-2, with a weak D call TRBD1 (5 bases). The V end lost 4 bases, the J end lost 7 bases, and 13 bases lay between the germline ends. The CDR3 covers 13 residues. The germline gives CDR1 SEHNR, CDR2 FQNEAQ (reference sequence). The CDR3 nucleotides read TGTGCCAGCAGCTCCCTGGGGGGATTTGGCTACACCTTC. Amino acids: CASSSLGGFGYTF. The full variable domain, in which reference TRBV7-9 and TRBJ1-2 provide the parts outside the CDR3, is DTGVSQNPRHKITKRGQNVTFRCDPISEHNRLYWYRQTLGQGPEFLTYFQNEAQLEKSRLLSDRFSAERPKGSFSTLEIQRTEQGDSAMYLCASSSLGGFGYTFGSGTRLTVV.

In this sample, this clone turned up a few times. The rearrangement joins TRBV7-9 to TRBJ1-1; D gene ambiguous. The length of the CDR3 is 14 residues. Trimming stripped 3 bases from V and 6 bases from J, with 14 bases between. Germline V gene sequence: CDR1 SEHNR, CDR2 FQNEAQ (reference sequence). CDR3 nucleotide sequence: TGTGCCAGCAGCTTTGAGGGTCCAAGCTCTGAAGCTTTCTTT. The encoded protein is CASSFEGPSSEAFF. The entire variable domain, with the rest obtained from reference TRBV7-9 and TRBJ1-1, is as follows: DTGVSQNPRHKITKRGQNVTFRCDPISEHNRLYWYRQTLGQGPEFLTYFQNEAQLEKSRLLSDRFSAERPKGSFSTLEIQRTEQGDSAMYLCASSFEGPSSEAFFGQGTRLTVV.

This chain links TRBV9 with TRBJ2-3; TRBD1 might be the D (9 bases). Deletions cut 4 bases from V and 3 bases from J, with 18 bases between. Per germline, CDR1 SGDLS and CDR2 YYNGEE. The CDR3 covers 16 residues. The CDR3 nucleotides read TGTGCCAGCAGCATACGGGGGGGGACAGGGACAGATACGCAGTATTTT. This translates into CASSIRGGTGTDTQYF.